The rows below give T cell receptor beta chains drawn from one sample of a study of cytomegalovirus exposure and HLA in healthy donors. Only in-frame clones appear in the TCRdb table, and some are missing; sequencing was by immunoSEQ multiplex PCR. The table includes about 110,000 clones, roughly 90% detected once. Sequenced input: PBMCs. Source of these receptors: a woman aged 18-29 years in good health and CMV-seropositive. Each CDR3 is given with its conserved first and last residue. The D gene is left open where the match is weak. Only some rows state a clone size, as once, few, many or a class for expanded clones.

D	V	J	size	CDR3	DNA
TRBD1	TRBV5-4	TRBJ1-1	-	CASSPRRGREAFF	TGTGCCAGCAGCCCCCGTAGGGGGCGTGAAGCTTTCTTT
-	TRBV19	TRBJ1-4	-	CASSPGYEKLFF	TGTGCCAGTAGTCCCGGGTATGAAAAACTGTTTTTT
-	TRBV9	TRBJ1-6	-	CASSASSYNSPLHF	TGTGCCAGCAGCGCTAGCTCCTATAATTCACCCCTCCACTTT
TRBD1	TRBV2	TRBJ2-2	once	CASSGDRGGTGELFF	TGTGCCAGCAGTGGGGACAGGGGCGGTACCGGGGAGCTGTTTTTT
-	TRBV6-6	TRBJ2-2	-	CASQGPQDNTGELFF	TGTGCCAGCCAGGGGCCACAGGACAACACCGGGGAGCTGTTTTTT
TRBD2	TRBV6-4	TRBJ2-1	few	CASSDGLAGSNEQFF	TGTGCCAGCAGTGATGGACTAGCGGGGAGCAATGAGCAGTTCTTC
-	TRBV5-6	TRBJ1-1	-	CASSPPGQLNTEAFF	TGTGCCAGCAGCCCACCGGGACAATTAAACACTGAAGCTTTCTTT
TRBD1	TRBV19	TRBJ1-2	-	CASSLQGAGGYTF	TGTGCCAGTAGTCTACAGGGGGCGGGTGGCTACACCTTC
TRBD1	TRBV11-2	TRBJ2-1	-	CASSARTGNEQFF	TGTGCCAGCAGCGCCCGGACAGGGAATGAGCAGTTCTTC
-	TRBV2	TRBJ2-3	-	CASSPPGNTDTQYF	TGTGCCAGCAGTCCTCCAGGGAACACAGATACGCAGTATTTT
-	TRBV6-1	TRBJ2-3	-	CASAREDSTDTQYF	TGTGCCAGTGCCAGGGAGGATAGCACAGATACGCAGTATTTT
-	TRBV18	TRBJ1-1	few	CASSPDHAGEAFF	TGTGCCAGCTCACCCGATCATGCAGGTGAAGCTTTCTTT
-	TRBV25-1	TRBJ1-2	-	CASSTDGQHYGYTF	TGTGCCAGCAGTACAGACGGACAGCACTATGGCTACACCTTC
TRBD2	TRBV6-1	TRBJ2-3	-	CASSALLAGGSTDTQYF	TGTGCCAGCAGTGCCTTACTAGCGGGGGGCAGCACAGATACGCAGTATTTT
-	TRBV7-9	TRBJ1-3	-	CAGTGSGNTIYF	TGTGCCGGTACAGGCTCTGGAAACACCATATATTTT
-	TRBV1	TRBJ2-5	-	CTSSPSPRLRQETQYF	TGCACCAGCAGCCCAAGTCCGCGACTAAGGCAAGAGACCCAGTACTTC
TRBD1	TRBV18	TRBJ1-2	-	CASSPPGQVYYGYTF	TGTGCCAGCTCACCCCCGGGACAGGTGTACTATGGCTACACCTTC
TRBD1	TRBV2	TRBJ1-2	-	CASSDGPGTGVFIYGYTF	TGTGCCAGCAGTGACGGACCGGGGACAGGGGTTTTCATCTATGGCTACACCTTC
-	TRBV19	TRBJ2-2	once	CASSMGSLNTGELFF	TGTGCCAGTAGTATGGGCAGTTTAAACACCGGGGAGCTGTTTTTT
TRBD2	TRBV7-7	TRBJ2-1	-	CASSLGLAGGSTNNEQFF	TGTGCTAGCAGCTTAGGACTAGCGGGGGGCTCAACCAACAATGAGCAGTTCTTC
-	TRBV19	TRBJ1-5	-	CASSISGVLEMGNQPQHF	TGTGCCAGTAGTATATCAGGGGTATTGGAGATGGGCAATCAGCCCCAGCATTTT
-	TRBV7-9	TRBJ1-2	-	CASSSAGVGAYGYTF	TGTGCCAGCAGCTCCGCCGGGGTGGGTGCCTATGGCTACACCTTC
TRBD1	TRBV19	TRBJ1-6	-	CASSIRGQVRASSPLHF	TGTGCCAGTAGTATCCGGGGACAGGTACGGGCGAGCTCACCCCTCCACTTT
-	TRBV9	TRBJ2-1	-	CASSEPPYNEQFF	TGTGCCAGCAGCGAGCCCCCCTACAATGAGCAGTTCTTC
TRBD2	TRBV27	TRBJ2-6	-	CASSPWEGSSGANVLTF	TGTGCCAGCAGTCCGTGGGAGGGCAGCTCTGGGGCCAACGTCCTGACTTTC
-	TRBV9	TRBJ1-4	-	CASSVGSGEGKLFF	TGTGCCAGCAGCGTAGGGAGCGGGGAAGGAAAACTGTTTTTT
TRBD1	TRBV5-1	TRBJ2-1	-	CASSHAGTGNEQFF	TGCGCCAGCAGCCACGCCGGGACAGGGAATGAGCAGTTCTTC
TRBD1	TRBV7-2	TRBJ1-5	-	CASSSTGGQRSQHF	TGTGCCAGCAGCTCCACAGGGGGCCAACGGTCCCAGCATTTT
-	TRBV7-9	TRBJ2-7	many	CASSLTSSIYEQYF	TGTGCCAGCAGCTTAACGTCTAGCATCTACGAGCAGTACTTC
-	TRBV7-6	TRBJ2-5	-	CASTPEYSRETQYF	TGTGCCAGCACCCCTGAATATTCGCGAGAGACCCAGTACTTC
TRBD2	TRBV9	TRBJ2-3	-	CASSPSPTSGGATQYF	TGTGCCAGCAGCCCATCCCCGACTAGCGGGGGGGCTACGCAGTATTTT
TRBD1	TRBV27	TRBJ1-4	-	CASTHTGGTNEKLFF	TGTGCCAGCACTCACACAGGGGGGACTAATGAAAAACTGTTTTTT
-	TRBV5-5	TRBJ2-3	-	CASSLMDWVSGDTQYF	TGTGCCAGCAGCTTGATGGATTGGGTAAGCGGAGATACGCAGTATTTT
TRBD1	TRBV25-1	TRBJ2-7	-	CASSITGTGSYEQYF	TGTGCCAGCTCTATCACCGGGACAGGATCCTACGAGCAGTACTTC
TRBD1	TRBV7-9	TRBJ2-1	once	CASSQEGDRSYNEQFF	TGTGCCAGCAGCCAAGAAGGGGACAGGTCCTACAATGAGCAGTTCTTC
TRBD1	TRBV2	TRBJ1-1	-	CASRPGQINTEAFF	TGTGCCAGCAGGCCGGGACAGATCAACACTGAAGCTTTCTTT
TRBD1	TRBV5-4	TRBJ2-7	-	CASSGLQGPRPPYEQYF	TGTGCCAGCAGCGGCCTACAGGGGCCCCGACCCCCCTACGAGCAGTACTTC
TRBD1	TRBV11-2	TRBJ2-7	-	CASSLGRQGSYEQYF	TGTGCCAGCAGCTTAGGCCGACAGGGGAGCTACGAGCAGTACTTC
-	TRBV7-9	TRBJ2-2	-	CASSLPRVNTGELFF	TGTGCCAGCAGCTTGCCCAGGGTTAACACCGGGGAGCTGTTTTTT
-	TRBV5-6	TRBJ2-7	-	CASFRDLSYEQYF	TGTGCCAGCTTCAGGGACTTATCCTACGAGCAGTACTTC
-	TRBV28	TRBJ2-7	-	CASSFIGEGEQYF	TGTGCCAGCAGTTTCATAGGGGAAGGCGAGCAGTACTTC
-	TRBV6-1	TRBJ1-1	-	CASSAAGAAEAFF	TGTGCCAGCAGTGCGGCAGGAGCGGCTGAAGCTTTCTTT
TRBD1	TRBV19	TRBJ2-5	-	CASRGQDRETQYF	TGTGCCAGTAGAGGACAGGATCGGGAGACCCAGTACTTC
TRBD1	TRBV5-1	TRBJ2-3	-	CASSFQDRGRTDTQYF	TGCGCCAGCAGCTTCCAGGACAGGGGAAGAACAGATACGCAGTATTTT
-	TRBV5-4	TRBJ1-6	-	CASSFDPGNNSPLHF	TGTGCCAGCAGCTTCGATCCGGGAAATAATTCACCCCTCCACTTT
-	TRBV4-1	TRBJ1-3	once	CASSQQGSGNTIYF	TGCGCCAGCAGCCAACAGGGATCTGGAAACACCATATATTTT
-	TRBV6-5	TRBJ2-6	-	CASSYSTPSGANVLTF	TGTGCCAGCAGTTACTCTACACCCTCTGGGGCCAACGTCCTGACTTTC
TRBD1	TRBV6-1	TRBJ2-5	-	CASSEATGTGDETQYF	TGTGCCAGCAGTGAAGCCACCGGGACAGGGGATGAGACCCAGTACTTC
TRBD1	TRBV6-5	TRBJ1-2	few	CASSYSGTVNYGYTF	TGTGCCAGCAGTTACTCTGGGACAGTAAACTATGGCTACACCTTC
-	TRBV4-1	TRBJ1-1	-	CASSQLTGPTEAFF	TGCGCCAGCAGCCAGCTTACAGGGCCCACTGAAGCTTTCTTT
-	TRBV7-2	TRBJ2-2	-	CASSTGGGAGELFF	TGTGCCAGCAGCACCGGTGGCGGTGCCGGGGAGCTGTTTTTT
-	TRBV9	TRBJ1-6	-	CASSVQGNNSPLHF	TGTGCCAGCAGCGTACAGGGCAACAATTCACCCCTCCACTTT